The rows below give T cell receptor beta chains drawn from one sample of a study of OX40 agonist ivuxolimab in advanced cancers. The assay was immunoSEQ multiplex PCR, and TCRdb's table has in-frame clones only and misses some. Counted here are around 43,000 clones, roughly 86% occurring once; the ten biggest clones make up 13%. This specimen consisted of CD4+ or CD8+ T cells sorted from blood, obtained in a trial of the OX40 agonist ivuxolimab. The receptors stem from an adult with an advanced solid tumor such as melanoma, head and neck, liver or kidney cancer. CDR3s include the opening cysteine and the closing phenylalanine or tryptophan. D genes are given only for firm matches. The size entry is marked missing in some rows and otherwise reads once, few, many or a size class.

CDR3 DNA: TGTGCTAGTGGTTTTGGAGTGGGGGGGCCGGCCGGGGAGCTGTTTTTT
CDR3 protein: CASGFGVGGPAGELFF
clone size: NA
D gene: NA
J gene: TRBJ2-2
V gene: TRBV12-5

CDR3 DNA: TGTGCCAGCAGTCCCGGGATCTACGACACCGGGGAGCTGTTTTTT
CDR3 protein: CASSPGIYDTGELFF
clone size: NA
D gene: NA
J gene: TRBJ2-2
V gene: TRBV6-5

CDR3 DNA: TGTGCCAGCAGCCCGGATCCCGGCCCCGACACTGAAGCTTTCTTT
CDR3 protein: CASSPDPGPDTEAFF
clone size: NA
D gene: NA
J gene: TRBJ1-1
V gene: TRBV7-3

CDR3 DNA: TGTGCCATCAGTGACGCCGGACCGTGGGATACGCAGTATTTT
CDR3 protein: CAISDAGPWDTQYF
clone size: once
D gene: NA
J gene: TRBJ2-3
V gene: TRBV10-3

CDR3 DNA: TGTGCCAGCGGGGCAGGCCACAATGAGCAGTTCTTC
CDR3 protein: CASGAGHNEQFF
clone size: NA
D gene: NA
J gene: TRBJ2-1
V gene: TRBV9

CDR3 DNA: TGTGCCAGCAGTGAACAGGCAGGGAGCTCCTACGAGCAGTACTTC
CDR3 protein: CASSEQAGSSYEQYF
clone size: medium-sized
D gene: NA
J gene: TRBJ2-7
V gene: TRBV2

CDR3 DNA: TGTGCCAGCAGCCAAGGTACTCCCCAGGTGAACATTCAGTACTTC
CDR3 protein: CASSQGTPQVNIQYF
clone size: NA
D gene: NA
J gene: TRBJ2-4
V gene: TRBV14

CDR3 DNA: TGTGCCAGCAGCCTTGGGGTGGGCACTGAAGCTTTCTTT
CDR3 protein: CASSLGVGTEAFF
clone size: NA
D gene: NA
J gene: TRBJ1-1
V gene: TRBV9

CDR3 DNA: TGTGCCAGCAGCAAATCCGGGAGGTTAGCCAAAAACATTCAGTACTTC
CDR3 protein: CASSKSGRLAKNIQYF
clone size: NA
D gene: NA
J gene: TRBJ2-4
V gene: TRBV21-1

CDR3 DNA: TGTGCCAGCAGTCGAGGGACAGGGGGATTAGGGTATAATTCACCCCTCCACTTT
CDR3 protein: CASSRGTGGLGYNSPLHF
clone size: once
D gene: TRBD1
J gene: TRBJ1-6
V gene: TRBV5-6

CDR3 DNA: TGTGCCAGCTCAACCCAGGGGGCCGGGGGGGAGCAGTTCTTC
CDR3 protein: CASSTQGAGGEQFF
clone size: once
D gene: NA
J gene: TRBJ2-1
V gene: TRBV18